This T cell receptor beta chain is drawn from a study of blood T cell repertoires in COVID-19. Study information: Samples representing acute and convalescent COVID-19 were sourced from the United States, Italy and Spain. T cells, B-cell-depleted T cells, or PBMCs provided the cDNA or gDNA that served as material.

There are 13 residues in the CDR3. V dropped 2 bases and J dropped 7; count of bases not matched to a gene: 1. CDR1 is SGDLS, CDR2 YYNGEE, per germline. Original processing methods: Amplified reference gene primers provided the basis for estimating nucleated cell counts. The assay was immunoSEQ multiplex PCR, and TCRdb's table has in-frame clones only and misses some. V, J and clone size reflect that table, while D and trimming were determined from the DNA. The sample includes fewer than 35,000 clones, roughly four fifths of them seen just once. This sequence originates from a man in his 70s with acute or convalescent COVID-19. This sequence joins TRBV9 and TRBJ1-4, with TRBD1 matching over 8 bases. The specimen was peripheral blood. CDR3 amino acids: CASSVGQGEKLFF. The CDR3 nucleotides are TGTGCCAGCAGCGTCGGACAGGGTGAAAAACTGTTTTTT.